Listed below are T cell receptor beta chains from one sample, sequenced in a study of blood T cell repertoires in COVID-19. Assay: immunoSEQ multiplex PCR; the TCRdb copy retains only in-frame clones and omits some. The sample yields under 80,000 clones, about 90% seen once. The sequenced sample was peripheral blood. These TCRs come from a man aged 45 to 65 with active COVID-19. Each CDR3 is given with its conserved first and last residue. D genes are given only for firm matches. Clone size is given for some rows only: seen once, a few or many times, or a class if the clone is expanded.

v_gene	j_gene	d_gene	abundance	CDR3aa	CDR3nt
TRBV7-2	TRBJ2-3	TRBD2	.	CASSLTSRSTDTQYF	TGTGCCAGCAGCTTGACTAGCAGAAGCACAGATACGCAGTATTTT
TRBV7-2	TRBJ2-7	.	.	CASSLVQGPYEQYF	TGTGCCAGCAGCTTAGTCCAGGGTCCCTACGAGCAGTACTTC
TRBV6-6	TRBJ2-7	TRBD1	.	CASSRPGTGGDEQYF	TGTGCCAGCAGTCGTCCCGGGACAGGGGGTGACGAGCAGTACTTC
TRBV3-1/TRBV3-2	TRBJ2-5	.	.	CASSQGASNTETQYF	TGTGCCAGCAGCCAAGGGGCTAGCAACACGGAGACCCAGTACTTC
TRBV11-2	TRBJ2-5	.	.	CASSKRPRLGETQYF	TGTGCCAGCAGCAAAAGACCTCGTCTCGGGGAGACCCAGTACTTC
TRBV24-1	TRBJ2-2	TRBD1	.	CATSDFVGQERGTFNTGELFF	TGTGCCACCAGTGATTTCGTCGGACAGGAGAGGGGGACCTTCAACACCGGGGAGCTGTTTTTT
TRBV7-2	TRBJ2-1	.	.	CASSPSPGSRNEQFF	TGTGCCAGCAGCCCCTCCCCGGGGTCTAGGAATGAGCAGTTCTTC
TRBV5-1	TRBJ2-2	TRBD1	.	CATSSGTAVGELFF	TGCGCCACTTCATCCGGGACAGCAGTCGGGGAGCTGTTTTTT
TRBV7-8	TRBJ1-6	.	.	CASSFSTGSRSPLHF	TGTGCCAGCAGCTTCTCAACAGGGAGTCGGTCACCCCTCCACTTT
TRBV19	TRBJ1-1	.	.	CASSLIVGGTEAFF	TGTGCCAGTAGTCTGATAGTTGGGGGGACTGAAGCTTTCTTT
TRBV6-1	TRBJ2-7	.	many	CASSEAGEAGYEQYF	TGTGCCAGCAGTGAAGCAGGGGAGGCGGGCTACGAGCAGTACTTC
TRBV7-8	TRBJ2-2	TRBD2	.	CASSSRTSGGSNTGELFF	TGTGCCAGCAGCTCCCGGACTAGCGGGGGCTCGAACACCGGGGAGCTGTTTTTT
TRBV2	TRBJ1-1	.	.	CASSDLPQDLNTEAFF	TGTGCCAGCAGTGATTTACCACAGGACCTGAACACTGAAGCTTTCTTT
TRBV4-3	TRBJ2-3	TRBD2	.	CASSQDHKAGGYTDTQYF	TGCGCCAGCAGCCAAGATCACAAAGCGGGGGGTTACACAGATACGCAGTATTTT
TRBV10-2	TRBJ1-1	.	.	CASSEDLGRDEAFF	TGCGCCAGCAGTGAGGATTTGGGCCGGGATGAAGCTTTCTTT
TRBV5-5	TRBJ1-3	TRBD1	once	CATRDRASGNTIYF	TGTGCTACCCGGGACAGGGCCTCTGGAAACACCATATATTTT
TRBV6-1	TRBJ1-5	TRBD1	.	CASSDPAGTGGVQPQHF	TGTGCCAGCAGTGACCCTGCGGGGACAGGGGGCGTTCAGCCCCAGCATTTT
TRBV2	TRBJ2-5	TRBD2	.	CATALKRGGVETQYF	TGTGCCACCGCCCTCAAGCGGGGGGGCGTGGAGACCCAGTACTTC
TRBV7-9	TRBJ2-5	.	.	CASSFQGPHQETQYF	TGTGCCAGCAGCTTCCAGGGGCCCCACCAAGAGACCCAGTACTTC
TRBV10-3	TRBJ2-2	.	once	CAISRAGAGELFF	TGTGCCATCAGTCGGGCCGGGGCCGGGGAGCTGTTTTTT
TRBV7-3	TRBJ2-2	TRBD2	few	CASRLAANTGELFF	TGTGCCAGCAGACTAGCGGCGAACACCGGGGAGCTGTTTTTT
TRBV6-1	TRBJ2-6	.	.	CASSERVTYSGANVLTF	TGTGCCAGCAGTGAAAGAGTCACCTACTCTGGGGCCAACGTCCTGACTTTC
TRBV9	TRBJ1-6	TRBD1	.	CASSTYRDRNSPLHF	TGTGCCAGCAGCACTTACCGGGACAGAAATTCACCCCTCCACTTT
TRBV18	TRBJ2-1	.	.	CASSRNLDSFNEQFF	TGTGCCAGCTCCCGGAACCTTGACTCGTTCAATGAGCAGTTCTTC
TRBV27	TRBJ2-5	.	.	CASSLRDAGETQYF	TGTGCCAGCAGTCTCAGAGATGCGGGCGAGACCCAGTACTTC
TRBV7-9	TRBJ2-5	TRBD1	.	CASSQIGDRGQKTQYF	TGTGCCAGCAGCCAGATAGGGGACAGGGGGCAGAAGACCCAGTACTTC
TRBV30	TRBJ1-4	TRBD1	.	CAYCQTGSEKLFF	TGTGCCTACTGCCAGACAGGGAGTGAAAAACTGTTTTTT
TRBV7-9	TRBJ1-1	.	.	CASRQGNTEAFF	TGTGCCAGCAGGCAGGGGAACACTGAAGCTTTCTTT
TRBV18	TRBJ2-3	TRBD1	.	CASSPTGTGIRLDTQYF	TGTGCCAGCTCACCTACCGGGACAGGAATCCGTTTAGATACGCAGTATTTT
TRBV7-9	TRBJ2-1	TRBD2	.	CASSSRGGLFDEQFF	TGTGCCAGCAGCTCGCGGGGGGGCCTATTCGATGAGCAGTTCTTC
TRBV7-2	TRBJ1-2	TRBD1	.	CASSLEMDRGEDYGYTF	TGTGCCAGCAGCTTAGAGATGGACAGGGGCGAGGACTATGGCTACACCTTC
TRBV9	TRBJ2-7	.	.	CASSPSGNPYEQYF	TGTGCCAGCAGCCCCTCAGGCAATCCCTACGAGCAGTACTTC
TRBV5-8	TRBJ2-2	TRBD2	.	CASSLFKRGYTGELFF	TGTGCCAGCAGCTTGTTTAAGCGGGGTTACACCGGGGAGCTGTTTTTT
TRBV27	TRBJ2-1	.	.	CASSLVLPAGLLPSGNEQFF	TGTGCCAGCAGTTTAGTTTTGCCAGCGGGTCTACTACCTTCGGGCAATGAGCAGTTCTTC
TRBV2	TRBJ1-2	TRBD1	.	CASSLTGDPNYGYTF	TGTGCCAGCAGTCTCACAGGGGACCCTAACTATGGCTACACCTTC
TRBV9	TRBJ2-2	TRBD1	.	CASSLQGSGELFF	TGTGCCAGCAGCTTACAGGGGTCCGGGGAGCTGTTTTTT
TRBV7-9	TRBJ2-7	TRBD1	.	CASSFTGVDEQYF	TGTGCCAGCAGCTTTACAGGGGTGGACGAGCAGTACTTC
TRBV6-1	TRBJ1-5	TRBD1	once	CASSDTGDSRPQHF	TGTGCCAGCAGTGACACAGGGGACTCTCGGCCCCAGCATTTT
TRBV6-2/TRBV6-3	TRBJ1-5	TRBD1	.	CASSYSGQGMFQPQHF	TGTGCCAGCAGTTACTCAGGACAGGGGATGTTTCAGCCCCAGCATTTT
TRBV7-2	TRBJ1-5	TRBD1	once	CASSLSPGGRQPQHF	TGTGCCAGCAGCCTAAGCCCAGGGGGAAGACAGCCCCAGCATTTT
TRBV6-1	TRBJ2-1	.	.	CASSESVNRGYNEQFF	TGTGCCAGCAGTGAATCCGTAAACCGAGGGTACAATGAGCAGTTCTTC
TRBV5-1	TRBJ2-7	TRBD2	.	CASSLAGGFYEQYF	TGCGCCAGCAGCTTGGCGGGAGGATTCTACGAGCAGTACTTC
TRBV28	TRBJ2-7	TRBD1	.	CASSGGGTGTYEQYF	TGTGCCAGCAGTGGAGGCGGGACAGGGACCTACGAGCAGTACTTC